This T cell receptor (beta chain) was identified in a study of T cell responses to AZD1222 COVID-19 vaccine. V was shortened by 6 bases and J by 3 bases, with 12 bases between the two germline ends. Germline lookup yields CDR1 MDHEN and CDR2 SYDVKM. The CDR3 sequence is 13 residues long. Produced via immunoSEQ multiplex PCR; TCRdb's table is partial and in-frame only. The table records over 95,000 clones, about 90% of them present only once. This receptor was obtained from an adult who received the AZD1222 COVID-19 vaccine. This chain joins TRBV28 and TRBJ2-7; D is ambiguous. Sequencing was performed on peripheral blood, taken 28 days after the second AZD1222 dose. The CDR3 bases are TGTGCCAGCAGGGCAACTCAAAACTACGAGCAGTACTTC. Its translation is CASRATQNYEQYF. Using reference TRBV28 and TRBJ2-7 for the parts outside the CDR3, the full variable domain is DVKVTQSSRYLVKRTGEKVFLECVQDMDHENMFWYRQDPGLGLRLIYFSYDVKMKEKGDIPEGYSVSREKKERFSLILESASTNQTSMYLCASRATQNYEQYFGPGTRLTVT.